The source of this TCR beta chain is a study of blood T cell repertoires in COVID-19. About the study: Acute and convalescent COVID-19 specimens originated in the United States, Italy and Spain. In each case, the material was cDNA or gDNA derived from T cells, B-cell-depleted T cells, or PBMCs.

Germline loops: CDR1 MNHEY, CDR2 SVGAGI. V dropped 0 bases and J dropped 5 bases, with 11 bases sitting between them. The CDR3 has 15 residues. Authors' data handling: Amplifying reference gene primers gave estimates of nucleated cell counts. Sequencing was performed with immunoSEQ multiplex PCR; in TCRdb, only in-frame clones are kept and a portion is missing. The DNA was the basis for D and trimming; V, J and clone size are from that table. The table records 100,000 to 140,000 clones, over 60% of them present only once. This clone has more than one count but fewer than ten. The receptor was derived from a man between 65 and 85 years old with acute or convalescent COVID-19. Input material: peripheral blood. V is TRBV6-5 and J is TRBJ1-5; D call uncertain. CDR3 nucleotides: TGTGCCAGCAGTTACTCGGGCGTCACGGATCAGCCCCAGCATTTT. Its protein product is CASSYSGVTDQPQHF.